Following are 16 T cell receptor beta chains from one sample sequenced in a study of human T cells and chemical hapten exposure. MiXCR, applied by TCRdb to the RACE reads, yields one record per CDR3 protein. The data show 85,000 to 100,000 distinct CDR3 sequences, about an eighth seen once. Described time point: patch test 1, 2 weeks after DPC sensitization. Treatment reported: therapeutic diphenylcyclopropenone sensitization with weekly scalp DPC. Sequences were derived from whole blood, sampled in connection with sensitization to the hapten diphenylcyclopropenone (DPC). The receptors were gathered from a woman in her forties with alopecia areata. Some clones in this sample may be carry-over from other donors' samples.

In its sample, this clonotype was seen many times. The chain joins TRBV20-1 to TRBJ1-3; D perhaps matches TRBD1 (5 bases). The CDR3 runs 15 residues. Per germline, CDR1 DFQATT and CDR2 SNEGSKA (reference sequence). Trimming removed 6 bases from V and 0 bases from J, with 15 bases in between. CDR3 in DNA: TGCAGTGCCAGTGACCAGGGCCACTCTGGAAACACCATATATTTT. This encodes CSASDQGHSGNTIYF.

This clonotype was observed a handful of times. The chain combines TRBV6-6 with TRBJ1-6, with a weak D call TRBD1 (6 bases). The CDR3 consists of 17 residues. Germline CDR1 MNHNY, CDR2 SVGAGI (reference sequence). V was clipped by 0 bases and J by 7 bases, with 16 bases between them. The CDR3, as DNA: TGTGCCAGCAGTTACTCGGTGGGGGCGGAGGGGAATTCACCCCTCCACTTT. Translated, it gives CASSYSVGAEGNSPLHF.

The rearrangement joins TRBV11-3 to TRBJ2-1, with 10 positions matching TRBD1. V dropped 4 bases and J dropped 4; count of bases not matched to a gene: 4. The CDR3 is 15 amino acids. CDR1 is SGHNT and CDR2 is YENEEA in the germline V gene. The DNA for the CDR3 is TGTGCCAGCAGCTCCTCGGGACAGGGGTACAATGAGCAGTTCTTC. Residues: CASSSSGQGYNEQFF.

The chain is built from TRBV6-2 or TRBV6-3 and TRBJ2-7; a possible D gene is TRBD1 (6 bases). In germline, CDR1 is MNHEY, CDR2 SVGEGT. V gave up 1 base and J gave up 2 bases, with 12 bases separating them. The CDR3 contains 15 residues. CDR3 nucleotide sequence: TGTGCCAGCAGTTACTTCTGGACAGCCACCTACGAGCAGTACTTC. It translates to CASSYFWTATYEQYF.

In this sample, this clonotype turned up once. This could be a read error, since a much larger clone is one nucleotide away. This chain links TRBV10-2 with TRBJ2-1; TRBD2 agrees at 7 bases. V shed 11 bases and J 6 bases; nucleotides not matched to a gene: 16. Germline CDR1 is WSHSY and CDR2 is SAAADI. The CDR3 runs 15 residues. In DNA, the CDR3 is TGCGCCGGCACCGAGGCGCTAGCGGAAGGCAATGAGCAGTTCTTC. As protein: CAGTEALAEGNEQFF.

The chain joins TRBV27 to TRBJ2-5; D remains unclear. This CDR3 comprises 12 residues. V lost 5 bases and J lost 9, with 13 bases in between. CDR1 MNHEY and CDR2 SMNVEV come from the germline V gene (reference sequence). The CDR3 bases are TGTGCCAGCAGTCTTACACATAGACCCCAGTACTTC. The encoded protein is CASSLTHRPQYF.

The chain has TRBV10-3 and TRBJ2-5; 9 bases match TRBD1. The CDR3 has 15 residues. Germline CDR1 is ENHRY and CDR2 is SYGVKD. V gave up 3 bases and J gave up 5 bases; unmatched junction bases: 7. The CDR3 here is CAISDIYRGQETQYF. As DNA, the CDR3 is TGTGCCATCAGTGATATATACAGGGGGCAGGAGACCCAGTACTTC.

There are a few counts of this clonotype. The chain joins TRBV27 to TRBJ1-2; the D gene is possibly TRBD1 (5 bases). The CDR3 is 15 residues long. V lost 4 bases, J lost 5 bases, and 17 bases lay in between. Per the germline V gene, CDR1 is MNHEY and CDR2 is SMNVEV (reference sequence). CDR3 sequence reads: CASSSPGGGVYGYTF. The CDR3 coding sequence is TGTGCCAGCAGTTCCCCGGGTGGGGGTGTATATGGCTACACCTTC.

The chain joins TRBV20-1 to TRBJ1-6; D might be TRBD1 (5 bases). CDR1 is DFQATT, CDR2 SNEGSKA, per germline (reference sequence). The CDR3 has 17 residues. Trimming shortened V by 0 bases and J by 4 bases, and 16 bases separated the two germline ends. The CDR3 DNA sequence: TGCAGTGCTAGAGATCTCGGGGGTGGGAATTATAATTCACCCCTCCACTTT. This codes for CSARDLGGGNYNSPLHF.

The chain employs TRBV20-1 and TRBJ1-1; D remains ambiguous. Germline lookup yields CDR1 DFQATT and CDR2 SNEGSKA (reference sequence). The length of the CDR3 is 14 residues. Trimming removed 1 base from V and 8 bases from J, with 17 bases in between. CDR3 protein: CSARGGRSGSEAFF. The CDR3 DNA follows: TGCAGTGCTAGAGGAGGCAGATCGGGGTCCGAAGCTTTCTTT.

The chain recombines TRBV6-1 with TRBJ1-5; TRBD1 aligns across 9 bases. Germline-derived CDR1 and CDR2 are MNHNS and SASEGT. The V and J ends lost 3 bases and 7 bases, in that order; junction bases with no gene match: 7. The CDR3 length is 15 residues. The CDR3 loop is CASSESRDRVQPQHF. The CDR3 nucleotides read TGTGCCAGCAGTGAGTCCCGGGACAGGGTGCAGCCCCAGCATTTT.

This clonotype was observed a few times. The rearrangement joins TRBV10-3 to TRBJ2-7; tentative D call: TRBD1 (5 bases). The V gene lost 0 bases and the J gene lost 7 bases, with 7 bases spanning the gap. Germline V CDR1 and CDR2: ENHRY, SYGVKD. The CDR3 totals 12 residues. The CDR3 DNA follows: TGTGCCATCAGTGAGTCAGGGGTGGAGCAGTACTTC. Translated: CAISESGVEQYF.

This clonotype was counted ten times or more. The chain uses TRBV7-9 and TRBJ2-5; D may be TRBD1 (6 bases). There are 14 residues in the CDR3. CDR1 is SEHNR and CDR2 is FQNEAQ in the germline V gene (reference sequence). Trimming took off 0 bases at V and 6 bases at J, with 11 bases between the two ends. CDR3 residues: CASSLAAGEQTQYF. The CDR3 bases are TGTGCCAGCAGCTTAGCGGCAGGGGAGCAGACCCAGTACTTC.

CDR3 nucleotide sequence: TGTGCCAGCAGCGTCCGGCGGGATTCTAGCACAGATACGCAGTATTTT. Protein: CASSVRRDSSTDTQYF. The chain recombines TRBV2 with TRBJ2-3; D possibly corresponds to TRBD2 (6 bases). The CDR3 spans 16 residues. Germline loops: CDR1 SNHLY, CDR2 FYNNEI. V lost 6 bases to trimming and J lost 0 bases, with 16 bases between them.

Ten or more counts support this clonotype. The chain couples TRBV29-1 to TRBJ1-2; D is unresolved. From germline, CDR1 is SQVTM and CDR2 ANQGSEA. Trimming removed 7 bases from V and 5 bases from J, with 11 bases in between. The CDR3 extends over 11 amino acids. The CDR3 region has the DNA TGCAGCGGTGCGATCGGGTATGGCTACACCTTC. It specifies CSGAIGYGYTF.

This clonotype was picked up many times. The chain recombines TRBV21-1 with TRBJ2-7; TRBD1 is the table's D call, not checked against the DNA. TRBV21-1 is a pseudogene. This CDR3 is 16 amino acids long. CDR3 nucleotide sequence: TGTGCCAGCAGCAAGAAAGCTGGCGCCCCGTCCTACGAGCAGTACTTC. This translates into CASSKKAGAPSYEQYF.